A selection of T cell receptor beta chains follows, all from one sample in a study of CD8 T cells in ankylosing spondylitis. TCRdb ran MiXCR on the 5' RACE reads and lists one entry per CDR3 protein. The top ten clones hold over 0.8% of a sample with hundreds of thousands of distinct CDR3 sequences, 20% to 30% of them seen once. The sequencing sample was made of blood, either unsorted or a sorted T cell fraction (not recorded which). The source is a male donor with ankylosing spondylitis. The CDR3 runs from the conserved cysteine through the conserved F or W. The order of the fields is J gene, clone size, D gene, V gene, CDR3 protein, CDR3 DNA. D genes are given only for firm matches. Clone size is given for some rows only: seen once, a few or many times, or a class if the clone is expanded.

TRBJ2-7	few	TRBD2	TRBV7-8	CASSPLAGDRYEQYF	TGTGCCAGCAGCCCTTTAGCGGGAGATAGGTACGAGCAGTACTTC
TRBJ2-7	NA	NA	TRBV24-1	CATSDRRGSHEQYF	TGTGCCACCAGTGACCGTCGGGGGAGCCACGAGCAGTACTTC
TRBJ2-1	NA	TRBD2	TRBV6-5	CASSYFGGRNNEQFF	TGTGCCAGCAGTTACTTTGGCGGGAGAAACAATGAGCAGTTCTTC
TRBJ2-6	NA	TRBD1	TRBV24-1	CATSARQGLGEANVLTF	TGTGCCACCAGTGCGAGACAGGGATTGGGTGAGGCCAACGTCCTGACTTTC
TRBJ2-3	NA	NA	TRBV2	CASGVGTDTQYF	TGTGCCAGCGGCGTAGGCACAGATACGCAGTATTTT
TRBJ2-2	NA	TRBD1	TRBV9	CASSARTGVSGELFF	TGTGCCAGCAGCGCCCGGACAGGGGTTTCCGGGGAGCTGTTTTTT
TRBJ2-3	NA	NA	TRBV2	CASNPLSSTDTQYF	TGTGCCAGCAACCCTCTCTCCAGCACAGATACGCAGTATTTT
TRBJ2-1	NA	NA	TRBV6-1	CASPGTRGSSYNEQFF	TGTGCCAGCCCAGGGACAAGGGGGAGCTCCTACAATGAGCAGTTCTTC
TRBJ1-1	few	NA	TRBV12-5	CASGLVERTMNTEAFF	TGTGCTAGTGGTTTGGTGGAGAGAACCATGAACACTGAAGCTTTCTTT
TRBJ2-1	few	TRBD2	TRBV11-2	CASSLVGGSGSTNEQFF	TGTGCCAGCAGCTTAGTAGGGGGTAGCGGGAGTACCAATGAGCAGTTCTTC
TRBJ2-3	NA	TRBD2	TRBV15	CATSRALSGRAADTQYF	TGTGCCACCAGCAGAGCTCTGAGCGGGAGGGCCGCAGATACGCAGTATTTT
TRBJ1-1	few	NA	TRBV2	CASTLDRNTEAFF	TGTGCCAGCACCCTTGACAGAAACACTGAAGCTTTCTTT
TRBJ1-6	NA	NA	TRBV5-1	CASSLGTVISPLHF	TGCGCCAGCAGCTTGGGGACAGTTATTTCACCCCTCCACTTT
TRBJ1-5	few	NA	TRBV20-1	CSVDSPFSNQPQHF	TGCAGTGTAGACTCCCCCTTTAGCAATCAGCCCCAGCATTTT
TRBJ1-1	few	NA	TRBV7-2	CASSSVADTEAFF	TGTGCCAGCTCTAGTGTGGCGGACACTGAAGCTTTCTTT
TRBJ2-3	NA	NA	TRBV15	CATSRNRIDTQYF	TGTGCCACCAGCCGGAATCGTATAGATACGCAGTATTTT
TRBJ2-7	NA	NA	TRBV3-1	CASSLWREPSSEQYF	TGTGCCAGCAGCCTCTGGAGGGAACCCTCATCCGAGCAGTACTTC
TRBJ2-2	NA	TRBD1	TRBV7-9	CASSNGQGGAGELFF	TGTGCCAGCAGTAATGGACAGGGAGGCGCCGGGGAGCTGTTTTTT
TRBJ2-3	NA	NA	TRBV29-1	CSVGEDTQYF	TGCAGCGTAGGTGAGGATACGCAGTATTTT
TRBJ1-5	NA	NA	TRBV7-8	CASSMDNYSNQPQHF	TGTGCCAGCAGCATGGACAACTATAGCAATCAGCCCCAGCATTTT
TRBJ2-1	few	NA	TRBV4-1	CASSHSLAYNEQFF	TGCGCCAGCAGCCATTCTTTGGCCTACAATGAGCAGTTCTTC
TRBJ2-6	NA	NA	TRBV9	CASSVGGAGANVLTF	TGTGCCAGCAGCGTAGGGGGTGCTGGGGCCAACGTCCTGACTTTC
TRBJ2-3	NA	NA	TRBV6-5	CASSYGPGADTQYF	TGTGCCAGCAGTTACGGGCCGGGAGCAGATACGCAGTATTTT
TRBJ2-5	few	TRBD2	TRBV14	CASSQASGSGTQYF	TGTGCCAGCAGCCAAGCTAGCGGTTCGGGGACCCAGTACTTC